This TCR beta chain was sequenced for a study of blood T cell repertoires in COVID-19 (TCRdb year 2020). Turning to the overall study: The collaborator samples originated in the United States, Italy and Spain and spanned the acute and convalescent phases of COVID-19. The repertoires were made available in a free public database intended to serve as a resource for research on the immune response to SARS-CoV-2. HLA class I and class II types, where available, came from metadata supplied by the sample provider rather than from assay-based typing. A de-identified subject ID, COVID-19 status, age in years and sex were almost always included in the sample metadata. The material from the prospective study consisted of cDNA or gDNA derived from T cells, B-cell-depleted T cells, or PBMCs. The samples were drawn from the first 160 participants of the ongoing ImmuneRACE study and from over 950 subjects provided by 6 global collaborators. The dataset comprised deeply sampled blood TCRbeta repertoires from subjects exposed to, actively infected with, or recovered from COVID-19.

Summary of the overall study and its limitations: The quantity of clinical and demographic metadata differed by source and by participant and was supplied without curation.

Comment on this clone: Its antigen is currently not known. Base qualities are not provided; no much larger clone lies one nucleotide away.

TCRbeta CDR3 regions were amplified from genomic DNA using the immunoSEQ Assay, a bias-controlled multiplex PCR. The paper's data handling went like this. Nucleated cell counts per sample were estimated from amplification of reference gene primers within the assay. Sequence reads were collapsed and filtered to measure the absolute abundance of every unique TCRbeta CDR3 rearrangement. For each sample, productive Simpson clonality was calculated as the square root of Simpson's diversity index across productive rearrangements. The table was pulled from immuneACCESS by TCRdb, which kept in-frame rearrangements only. Such tables lose some clones; where checked, under half of the loss comes from unresolved V genes, and the rest has no known cause. V, J and clone size reflect that table, while D and trimming were determined from the DNA. Present in this sample are 260,000 or so clones, 88% of which were seen just once. About 8.6% of the sample is held by the ten biggest clonotypes.

From the cysteine up to the phenylalanine, the CDR3 has a length of 13 residues. The kept DNA is CDR3 alone, 39 bases in frame from the first base. V loses 2 bases, J loses 7 bases, and the germline ends lie 10 bases apart. As encoded in the germline V gene, CDR1 is SGDLS while CDR2 is YYNGEE. Each collaborating institution followed its own protocols to collect whole blood in K2EDTA tubes. Collaborator samples were shipped for TCRbeta analysis as frozen whole blood, isolated PBMCs, or DNA extracted from either sample type. The clonotype comes from a man in his late teens or twenties with active or convalescent COVID-19. The V and J genes are TRBV9 and TRBJ2-1, and TRBD1 may be the D gene, going by 5 matching bases. The specimen sequenced was peripheral blood. The DNA reads as follows: TGTGCCAGCAGCGTCTGGGGCAGGAATGAGCAGTTCTTC. Translated, this is CASSVWGRNEQFF.